A single sample is the source of the 18 T cell receptor beta chains below, sequenced in a study of OX40 agonist ivuxolimab in advanced cancers. The method was the immunoSEQ multiplex PCR assay. Drawn from immuneACCESS, this table holds only the in-frame rearrangements with V and J called that TCRdb kept. Clones are partly lost; checked studies trace under half to an unresolved V gene and leave the rest unexplained. The sample table lists some 46,000 clones, roughly 90% of them with a count of one. The leading ten clones occupy roughly 10% of the sample. Sample: CD4+ or CD8+ T cells sorted from blood, taken in a trial of the OX40 agonist ivuxolimab. The receptors originated from an adult with an advanced solid tumor such as melanoma, head and neck, liver or kidney cancer.

The table lists this clone with a few counts. The CDR3 DNA sequence: TGTGCCAGCAGTTACGCCTTAACAAGACAAGAGACCCAGTACTTC. It translates to CASSYALTRQETQYF. The chain is built from TRBV6-5 and TRBJ2-5; D unclear. Per the germline V gene, CDR1 is MNHEY and CDR2 is SVGAGI. The CDR3 length is 15 residues. Deletions cut 2 bases from V and 2 bases from J, with 12 bases between.

The J gene is TRBJ2-3, the V gene TRBV25-1; 9 bases are a match to TRBD2. The CDR3 sequence is 18 residues long. The V gene's germline CDR1 is MGHDK and CDR2 SYGVNS. After removal of 3 bases from V and 2 bases from J, the junction contained 12 bases not matched to a gene. Written as DNA, the CDR3 is TGTGCCAGCAGTGACCTTTCGTTTGCGGGGGGGACCACAGATACGCAGTATTTT. The encoded protein is CASSDLSFAGGTTDTQYF.

The chain joins TRBV9 to TRBJ2-1; 8 bases fit TRBD2. CDR3 length equals 15 residues. The V gene end was trimmed by 6 bases and the J gene end by 1 base; junction bases not matched to a gene: 6. Per germline, CDR1 SGDLS and CDR2 YYNGEE. In DNA form, the CDR3 reads TGTGCCAGCACCCCAGGACTAGCTTCCTACAATGAGCAGTTCTTC. This sequence encodes CASTPGLASYNEQFF.

V is TRBV27 and J is TRBJ2-7; no reliable D call. V lost 3 bases and J 0 bases, leaving 9 bases between the germline ends. Germline V CDR1 and CDR2: MNHEY, SMNVEV (reference sequence). The CDR3 spans 14 residues. CDR3 nucleotides: TGTGCCAGCAGTTTGCTGGCAAGCTCCTACGAGCAGTACTTC. Its protein is CASSLLASSYEQYF.

The chain joins TRBV5-8 to TRBJ2-4, with 9 nucleotides matching TRBD1. Germline V CDR1 and CDR2: SGHTS, YDEGEE. There are 18 residues in the CDR3. J lost 0 bases, V lost 4 bases, and 11 bases had no gene match. CDR3 protein: CASSLDRGYLLAKNIQYF. Here the CDR3 DNA reads TGTGCCAGCAGCCTGGACAGGGGTTACCTCCTAGCCAAAAACATTCAGTACTTC.

This clone was recorded only once. This rearrangement joins TRBV4-2 to TRBJ1-3; D is unresolved. The CDR3 loop spans 17 amino acids. Per the germline V gene, CDR1 is LGHNA and CDR2 is YNFKEQ. The V gene lost 0 bases and the J gene lost 4 bases, with 16 bases spanning the gap. The CDR3 loop reads CASSQDGKGGLGNTIYF. Here the CDR3 DNA reads TGTGCCAGCAGCCAAGATGGGAAGGGTGGGTTGGGAAACACCATATATTTT.

V and J are TRBV19 and TRBJ1-2, with D possibly matching TRBD1 (6 bases). The V gene lost 5 bases and the J gene lost 6 bases, with 13 bases spanning the gap. The CDR3 contains 13 residues. Germline V gives CDR1 LNHDA, CDR2 SQIVND (reference sequence). CDR3 in DNA: TGTGCCAGTAGTGGGGGGGGCTTTGATGGCTACACCTTC. Amino acids: CASSGGGFDGYTF.

The chain employs TRBV14 and TRBJ1-2, with D maybe TRBD1 (5 bases). The CDR3 extends over 17 amino acids. Germline lookup yields CDR1 SGHDN and CDR2 FVKESK. V was shortened by 1 base and J by 4 bases, with 19 bases between the two germline ends. This CDR3 reads CASSQVMGQLHLYGYTF. The CDR3 nucleotides are TGTGCCAGCAGCCAAGTTATGGGGCAGCTCCACCTCTATGGCTACACCTTC. The whole variable domain, filled in from reference TRBV14 and TRBJ1-2, reads EAGVTQFPSHSVIEKGQTVTLRCDPISGHDNLYWYRRVMGKEIKFLLHFVKESKQDESGMPNNRFLAERTGGTYSTLKVQPAELEDSGVYFCASSQVMGQLHLYGYTFGSGTRLTVV.

This chain connects TRBV5-4 to TRBJ2-7; tentative D call: TRBD2 (8 bases). Germline V gene lookup returns CDR1 SGHNT and CDR2 YYREEE (reference sequence). V lost 3 bases to trimming and J lost 4 bases, with 14 bases between them. This CDR3 is 14 amino acids long. CDR3: CASSYREGAYEQYF. In DNA, the CDR3 is TGTGCCAGCAGCTACCGGGAGGGGGCGTACGAGCAGTACTTC.

Only a few counts were recorded for this clone. The chain recombines TRBV4-3 with TRBJ1-1, with TRBD1 identical over 7 bases. The CDR3 is 14 residues long. Per the germline V gene, CDR1 is LGHNA and CDR2 is YSLEER. The J segment lost 10 bases and the V segment lost 3 bases, leaving 11 bases of the junction unmatched. The CDR3 sequence is CASSQWDSRMGAFF. In nucleotides, the CDR3 is TGCGCCAGCAGCCAGTGGGACAGCAGAATGGGAGCTTTCTTT.

The chain carries TRBV19 and TRBJ2-7; 11 bases map to TRBD2. The germline V gene has CDR1 LNHDA and CDR2 SQIVND (reference sequence). With 5 bases clipped from V and 6 bases from J, the junction kept 6 bases outside the gene matches. The CDR3 totals 14 residues. DNA for the CDR3: TGTGCCAGTAGTTCCCTAGCGGGAGGAGCCGAGCAGTACTTC. This gives the protein CASSSLAGGAEQYF.

V gene TRBV7-9 combines with J gene TRBJ2-1; weak D call: TRBD2 (5 bases). Germline-derived CDR1 and CDR2 are SEHNR and FQNEAQ (reference sequence). The CDR3 extends over 15 amino acids. The V gene lost 5 bases and the J gene lost 7 bases, with 18 bases spanning the gap. The CDR3 DNA reads TGTGCCAGCAGCCACGAGGGTTACGGTTTGAATGAGCAGTTCTTC. The encoded protein is CASSHEGYGLNEQFF.

The V call is TRBV14, the J call TRBJ2-1; TRBD2 matches at 8 bases. CDR1 is SGHDN and CDR2 is FVKESK in the germline V gene. This CDR3 has 20 amino acids. The V gene end was trimmed by 3 bases and the J gene end by 0 bases; junction bases not matched to a gene: 16. The CDR3 sequence is CASSQSGPQTSVRSYNEQFF. The CDR3 bases are TGTGCCAGCAGCCAGTCAGGTCCACAGACTAGCGTCCGCTCCTACAATGAGCAGTTCTTC.

In its sample, this clone was seen once. V is TRBV9 and J is TRBJ1-1; 7 nucleotides agree with TRBD1. This CDR3 has 13 amino acids. After removal of 3 bases from V and 10 bases from J, the junction contained 9 bases not matched to a gene. Germline-derived CDR1 and CDR2 are SGDLS and YYNGEE. The CDR3 spells CASSADTGVGAFF. The CDR3 nucleotides are TGTGCCAGCAGCGCAGATACAGGGGTCGGAGCTTTCTTT.

CDR3 amino acids: CASSPLGNYEQYF. In DNA form, the CDR3 reads TGTGCCAGCAGTCCCTTGGGCAACTACGAGCAGTACTTC. The V gene is TRBV27, the J gene TRBJ2-7; no firm D call. This CDR3 is 13 amino acids long. With 5 bases removed from V and 3 bases from J, the gap between germline ends came to 11 bases. Germline assignment: CDR1 MNHEY and CDR2 SMNVEV (reference sequence).

The chain joins TRBV7-9 to TRBJ2-3; 10 positions agree with TRBD2. Germline CDR1 reads SEHNR; CDR2 reads FQNEAQ (reference sequence). V shed 9 bases, J shed 1 base, and the junction held 7 bases outside the gene matches. This CDR3 contains 15 residues. The CDR3 loop is CARGTGTSGTDTQYF. The CDR3 nucleotides are TGTGCCAGAGGAACCGGGACTAGCGGCACAGATACGCAGTATTTT. Full variable domain (remainder filled in from reference TRBV7-9 and TRBJ2-3): DTGVSQNPRHKITKRGQNVTFRCDPISEHNRLYWYRQTLGQGPEFLTYFQNEAQLEKSRLLSDRFSAERPKGSFSTLEIQRTEQGDSAMYLCARGTGTSGTDTQYFGPGTRLTVL.

The CDR3 region has the DNA TGTGCCAGCAGCGCTCAGAGGAGAGTCTACGAGCAGTACTTC. This sequence encodes CASSAQRRVYEQYF. This chain links TRBV14 with TRBJ2-7; the D is unclear. Looked up from germline, CDR1 is SGHDN and CDR2 is FVKESK. Trimming shortened V by 5 bases and J by 3 bases, and 14 bases separated the two germline ends. CDR3 length equals 14 residues.

The V call is TRBV4-3, the J call TRBJ2-3; possibly TRBD1 or TRBD2 for D (5 bases each). Germline CDR1 and CDR2: LGHNA and YSLEER. V lost 1 base and J lost 5, with 10 bases in between. This CDR3 region has 14 residues. The CDR3 DNA reads TGCGCCAGCAGCCAAGGTACTGGGGGAGATACGCAGTATTTT. This encodes CASSQGTGGDTQYF.